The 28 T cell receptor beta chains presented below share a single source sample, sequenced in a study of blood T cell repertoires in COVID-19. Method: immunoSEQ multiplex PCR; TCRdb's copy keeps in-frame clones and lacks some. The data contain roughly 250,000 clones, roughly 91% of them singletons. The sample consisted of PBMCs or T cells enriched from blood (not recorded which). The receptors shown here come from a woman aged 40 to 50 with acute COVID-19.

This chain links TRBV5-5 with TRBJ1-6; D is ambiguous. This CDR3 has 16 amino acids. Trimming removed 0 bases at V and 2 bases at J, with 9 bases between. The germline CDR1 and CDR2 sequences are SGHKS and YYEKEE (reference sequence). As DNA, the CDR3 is TGTGCCAGCAGCTTGGCGGGGTTGGCCTATAATTCACCCCTCCACTTT. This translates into CASSLAGLAYNSPLHF.

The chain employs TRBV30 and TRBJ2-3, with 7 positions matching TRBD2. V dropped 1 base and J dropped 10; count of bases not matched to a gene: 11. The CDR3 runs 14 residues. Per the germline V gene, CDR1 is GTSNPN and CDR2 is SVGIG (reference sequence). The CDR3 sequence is CAWSEGFQRGAQYF. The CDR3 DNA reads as TGTGCCTGGAGTGAGGGGTTCCAACGGGGGGCGCAGTATTTT.

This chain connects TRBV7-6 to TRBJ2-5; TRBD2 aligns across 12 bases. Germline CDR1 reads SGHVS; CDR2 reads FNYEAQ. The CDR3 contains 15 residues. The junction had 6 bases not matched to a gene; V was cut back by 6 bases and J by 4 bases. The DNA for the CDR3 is TGTGCCAGCAGTTACGGACTAGCGGGGTCAGAGACCCAGTACTTC. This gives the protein CASSYGLAGSETQYF. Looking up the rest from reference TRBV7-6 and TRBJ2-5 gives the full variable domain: GAGVSQSPRYKVTKRGQDVALRCDPISGHVSLYWYRQALGQGPEFLTYFNYEAQQDKSGLPNDRFSAERPEGSISTLTIQRTEQRDSAMYRCASSYGLAGSETQYFGPGTRLLVL.

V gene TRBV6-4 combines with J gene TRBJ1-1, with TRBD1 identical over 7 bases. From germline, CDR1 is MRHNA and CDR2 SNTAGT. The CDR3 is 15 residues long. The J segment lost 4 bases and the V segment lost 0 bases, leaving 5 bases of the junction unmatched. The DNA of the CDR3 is TGTGCCAGCAGTGACTCATCACAGGGGACCACTGAAGCTTTCTTT. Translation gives CASSDSSQGTTEAFF.

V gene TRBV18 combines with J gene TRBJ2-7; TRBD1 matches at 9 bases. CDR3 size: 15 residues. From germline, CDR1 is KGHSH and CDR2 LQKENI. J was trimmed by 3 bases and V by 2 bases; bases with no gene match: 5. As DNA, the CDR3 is TGTGCCAGCTCACCATTGGGACAGGGCCTCTACGAGCAGTACTTC. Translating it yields CASSPLGQGLYEQYF.

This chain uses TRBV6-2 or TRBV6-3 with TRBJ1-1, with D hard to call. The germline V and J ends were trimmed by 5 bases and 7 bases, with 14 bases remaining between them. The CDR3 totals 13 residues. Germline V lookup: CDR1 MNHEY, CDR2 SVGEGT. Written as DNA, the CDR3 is TGTGCCAGCAGTCAACGGATGGGAGGTGAAGCTTTCTTT. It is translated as CASSQRMGGEAFF.

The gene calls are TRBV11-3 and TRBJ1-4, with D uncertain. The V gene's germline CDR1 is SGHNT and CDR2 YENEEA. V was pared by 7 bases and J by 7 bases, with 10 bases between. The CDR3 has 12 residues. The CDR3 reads CASIRGGEKLFF. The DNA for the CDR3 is TGTGCCAGCATTCGGGGTGGTGAAAAACTGTTTTTT.

For the CDR3, the DNA is TGTGCCAGCAGTTACTCCGCTAAATACGAGCAGTACTTC. Amino acid sequence: CASSYSAKYEQYF. This chain joins TRBV6-5 and TRBJ2-7; D is ambiguous. V gave up 0 bases and J gave up 4 bases, with 7 bases separating them. The germline V gene has CDR1 MNHEY and CDR2 SVGAGI. CDR3 size: 13 residues.

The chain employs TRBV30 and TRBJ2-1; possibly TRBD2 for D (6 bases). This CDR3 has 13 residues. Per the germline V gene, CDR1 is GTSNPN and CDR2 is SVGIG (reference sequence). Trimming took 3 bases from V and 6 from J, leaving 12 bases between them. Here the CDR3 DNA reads TGTGCCTGGAGGAGGGCGGGGACCAATGAGCAGTTCTTC. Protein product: CAWRRAGTNEQFF.

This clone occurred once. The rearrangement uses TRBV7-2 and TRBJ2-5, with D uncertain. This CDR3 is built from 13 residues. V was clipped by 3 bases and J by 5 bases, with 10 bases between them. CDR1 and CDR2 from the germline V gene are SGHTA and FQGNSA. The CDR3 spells CASSLRPPETQYF. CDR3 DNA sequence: TGTGCCAGCAGCTTGAGGCCGCCGGAGACCCAGTACTTC.

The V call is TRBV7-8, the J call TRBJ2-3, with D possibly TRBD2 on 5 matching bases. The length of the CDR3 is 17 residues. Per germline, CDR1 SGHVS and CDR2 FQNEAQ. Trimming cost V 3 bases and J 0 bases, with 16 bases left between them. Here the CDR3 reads CASSFQRRLVSTDTQYF. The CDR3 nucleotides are TGTGCCAGCAGCTTCCAGCGGCGTCTCGTTAGCACAGATACGCAGTATTTT.

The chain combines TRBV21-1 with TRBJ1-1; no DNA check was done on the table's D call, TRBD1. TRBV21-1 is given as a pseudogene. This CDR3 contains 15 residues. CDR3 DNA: TGTGCCAGCAGTCGACAGGGGGCACTGTACACTGAAGCTTTCTTT. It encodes CASSRQGALYTEAFF.

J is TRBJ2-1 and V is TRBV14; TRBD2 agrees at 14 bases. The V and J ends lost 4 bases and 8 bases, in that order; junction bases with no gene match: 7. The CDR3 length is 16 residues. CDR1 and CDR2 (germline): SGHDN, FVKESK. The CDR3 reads CASSPGTSGSVYEQFF. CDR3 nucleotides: TGTGCCAGCAGCCCGGGGACTAGCGGGAGCGTGTATGAGCAGTTCTTC.

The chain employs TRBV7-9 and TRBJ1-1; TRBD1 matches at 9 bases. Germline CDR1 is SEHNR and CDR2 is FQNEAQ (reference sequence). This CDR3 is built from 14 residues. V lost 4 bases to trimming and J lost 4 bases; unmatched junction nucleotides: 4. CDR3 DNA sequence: TGTGCCAGCAGCTCTCCGGGACAGGGCACTGAAGCTTTCTTT. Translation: CASSSPGQGTEAFF.

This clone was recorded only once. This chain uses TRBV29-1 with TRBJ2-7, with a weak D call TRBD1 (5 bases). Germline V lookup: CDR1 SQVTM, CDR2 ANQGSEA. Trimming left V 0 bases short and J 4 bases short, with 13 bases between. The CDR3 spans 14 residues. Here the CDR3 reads CSVEDDSLLYEQYF. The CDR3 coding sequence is TGCAGCGTTGAAGATGACAGCCTTTTGTACGAGCAGTACTTC.

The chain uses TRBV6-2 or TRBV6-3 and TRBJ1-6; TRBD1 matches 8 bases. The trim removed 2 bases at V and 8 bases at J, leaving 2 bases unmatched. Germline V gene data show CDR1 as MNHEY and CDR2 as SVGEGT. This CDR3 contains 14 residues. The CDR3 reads CASSYRQGYSPLHF. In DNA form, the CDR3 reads TGTGCCAGCAGTTACAGACAGGGGTATTCACCCCTCCACTTT.

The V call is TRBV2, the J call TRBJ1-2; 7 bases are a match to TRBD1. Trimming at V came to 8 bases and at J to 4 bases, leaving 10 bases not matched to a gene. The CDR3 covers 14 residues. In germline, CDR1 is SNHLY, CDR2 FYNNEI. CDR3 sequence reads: CASGMDRPSYGYTF. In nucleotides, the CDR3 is TGTGCCAGCGGAATGGACAGGCCAAGCTATGGCTACACCTTC. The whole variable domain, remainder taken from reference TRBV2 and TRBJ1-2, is EPEVTQTPSHQVTQMGQEVILRCVPISNHLYFYWYRQILGQKVEFLVSFYNNEISEKSEIFDDQFSVERPDGSNFTLKIRSTKLEDSAMYFCASGMDRPSYGYTFGSGTRLTVV.

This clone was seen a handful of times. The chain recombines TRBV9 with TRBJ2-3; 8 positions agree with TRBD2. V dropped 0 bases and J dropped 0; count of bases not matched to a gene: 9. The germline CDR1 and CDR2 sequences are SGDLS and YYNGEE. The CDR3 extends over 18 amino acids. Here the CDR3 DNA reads TGTGCCAGCAGCGTAGCTACCCAGCGGGGGCCTAGCACAGATACGCAGTATTTT. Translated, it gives CASSVATQRGPSTDTQYF.

The CDR3, as DNA: TGCAGCGTTCTTGACCCCAGGGACTATGGCTACACCTTC. Protein: CSVLDPRDYGYTF. The chain carries TRBV29-1 and TRBJ1-2; possibly TRBD1 for D (5 bases). V lost 5 bases and J lost 3, with 13 bases in between. Looked up from germline, CDR1 is SQVTM and CDR2 is ANQGSEA. The CDR3 has 13 amino acids.

The CDR3 region is CASSLGYRVDTEAFF. The CDR3 DNA reads TGTGCCAGCAGCTTAGGTTACAGGGTGGACACTGAAGCTTTCTTT. This chain uses TRBV7-2 with TRBJ1-1; D may be TRBD1 (6 bases). The V gene's germline CDR1 is SGHTA and CDR2 FQGNSA. Trimming took off 1 base at V and 3 bases at J, with 12 bases between the two ends. The CDR3 runs 15 residues.

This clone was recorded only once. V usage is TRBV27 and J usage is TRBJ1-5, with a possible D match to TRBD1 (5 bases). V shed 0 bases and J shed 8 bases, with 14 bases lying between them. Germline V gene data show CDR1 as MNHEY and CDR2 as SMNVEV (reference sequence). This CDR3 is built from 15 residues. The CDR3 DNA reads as TGTGCCAGCAGTTTATCCGGCGGGGGTTGGGAGCCCCAGCATTTT. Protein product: CASSLSGGGWEPQHF.

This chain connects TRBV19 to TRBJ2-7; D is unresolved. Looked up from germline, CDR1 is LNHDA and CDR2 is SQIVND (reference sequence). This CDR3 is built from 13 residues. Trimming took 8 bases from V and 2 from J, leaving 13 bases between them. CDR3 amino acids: CASGNNLAYEQYF. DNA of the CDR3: TGTGCCAGTGGCAATAATCTGGCCTACGAGCAGTACTTC.

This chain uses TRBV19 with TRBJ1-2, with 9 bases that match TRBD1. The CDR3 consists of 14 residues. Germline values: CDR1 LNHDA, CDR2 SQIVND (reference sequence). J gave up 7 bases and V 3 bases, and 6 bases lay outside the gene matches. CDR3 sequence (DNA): TGTGCCAGTAGTATTATCGGGACAGGGTTTGGCTACACCTTC. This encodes CASSIIGTGFGYTF.

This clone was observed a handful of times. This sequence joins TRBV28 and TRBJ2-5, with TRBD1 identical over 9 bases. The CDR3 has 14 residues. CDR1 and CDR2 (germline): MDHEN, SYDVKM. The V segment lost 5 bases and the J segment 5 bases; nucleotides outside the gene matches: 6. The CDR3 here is CASSLDRGRETQYF. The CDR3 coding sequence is TGTGCCAGCAGTCTGGACAGGGGCCGGGAGACCCAGTACTTC.

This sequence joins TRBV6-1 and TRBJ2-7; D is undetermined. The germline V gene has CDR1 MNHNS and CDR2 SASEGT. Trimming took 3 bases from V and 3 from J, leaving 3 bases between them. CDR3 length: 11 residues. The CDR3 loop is CASSDLYEQYF. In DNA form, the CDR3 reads TGTGCCAGCAGTGACCTCTACGAGCAGTACTTC.

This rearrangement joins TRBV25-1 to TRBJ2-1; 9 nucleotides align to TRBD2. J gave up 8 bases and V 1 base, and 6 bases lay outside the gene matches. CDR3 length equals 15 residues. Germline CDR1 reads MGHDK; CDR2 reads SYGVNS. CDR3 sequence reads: CASSEWRGGNDEQFF. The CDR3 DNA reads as TGTGCCAGCAGTGAATGGCGGGGGGGCAACGATGAGCAGTTCTTC.

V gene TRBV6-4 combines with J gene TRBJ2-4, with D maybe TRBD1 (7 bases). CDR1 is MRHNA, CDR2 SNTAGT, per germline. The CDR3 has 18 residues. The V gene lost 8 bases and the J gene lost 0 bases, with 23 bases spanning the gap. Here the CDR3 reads CASYQGDCRVGAKNIQYF. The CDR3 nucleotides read TGTGCCAGCTACCAGGGGGACTGCAGAGTGGGAGCCAAAAACATTCAGTACTTC.

CDR3 protein: CASSLRTGWEQYF. The CDR3 nucleotides read TGTGCCAGCAGTTTGAGGACAGGGTGGGAGCAGTACTTC. The rearrangement uses TRBV27 and TRBJ2-7; 8 bases are a match to TRBD1. The V and J ends lost 3 bases and 7 bases, in that order; junction bases with no gene match: 5. Germline values: CDR1 MNHEY, CDR2 SMNVEV (reference sequence). This CDR3 comprises 13 residues.